This T cell receptor beta chain was sequenced in a study of shared clonotypes between healthy human individuals. Across the whole study: CD4 naive and memory got three plates each, CD8 naive two, CD8 memory one. The study's findings and limits: Represented genetic and exposure-history diversity was restricted by having few donors. Estimated clonotype richness was generally higher in naive than memory subsets. Despite large depth, sorted-subset datasets appeared incompletely sequenced.

This clone was observed a single time. What it binds is unknown. The germline V gene encodes CDR1 SGHTA and CDR2 FQGTGA. The CDR3 runs 14 residues. The V and J ends lost 1 base and 3 bases respectively, with 7 bases between them. Positive CCR7 selection of CD45RO-negative cells yielded the naive CD8 cells, and terminally differentiated effector memory CD45RA+ cells were excluded. Method: immunoSEQ multiplex PCR; TCRdb's copy keeps in-frame clones and lacks some. Of some 1,900,000 clones in the sample, over 85% were seen once. The chain uses TRBV7-3 and TRBJ2-1, with a tentative D call TRBD2 (6 bases). The specimen sequenced was naive CD8+ T cells sorted from blood. This TCR was sampled from a man between 18 and 35 years old in good health. The CDR3 here is CASSLMGGYNEQFF. DNA of the CDR3: TGTGCCAGCAGCTTAATGGGGGGCTACAATGAGCAGTTCTTC.